A single sample is the source of the 15 T cell receptor beta chains below, sequenced in a study of blood T cell dynamics during melanoma immunotherapy. The protocol was immunoSEQ multiplex PCR, while the TCRdb copy is restricted to in-frame clones and leaves out a portion. The sample consists of 9,600 or so clones, around 86% of them appearing once. Time point reported: week 3, after first cycle of checkpoint inhibitor. This sample comprised blood, obtained from a patient treated with checkpoint blockade. Receptors originate from a human donor with melanoma.

The chain joins TRBV5-8 to TRBJ2-3, with D perhaps given as TRBD1 or TRBD2 (5 bases each). The V gene's germline CDR1 is SGHTS and CDR2 YDEGEE. V dropped 1 base and J dropped 6 bases, with 12 bases sitting between them. The CDR3 length is 14 residues. CDR3 protein: CASSLTLGEDTQYF. CDR3 DNA: TGTGCCAGCAGCTTGACCCTAGGGGAGGATACGCAGTATTTT.

This chain uses TRBV7-9 with TRBJ2-3, with TRBD1 identical over 7 bases. V lost 10 bases, J lost 6 bases, and 7 bases stayed unmatched. CDR1 and CDR2 (germline): SEHNR, FQNEAQ (reference sequence). There are 12 residues in the CDR3. This chain's CDR3 is CATQGVGDTQYF. CDR3 nucleotide sequence: TGTGCCACCCAGGGGGTTGGGGATACGCAGTATTTT.

The chain uses TRBV9 and TRBJ2-7, with D hard to call. V shed 0 bases and J shed 6 bases, with 10 bases lying between them. Germline V gene lookup returns CDR1 SGDLS and CDR2 YYNGEE. CDR3 length equals 13 residues. The CDR3: CASSVDPSREQYF. The CDR3 coding sequence is TGTGCCAGCAGCGTAGACCCATCGCGCGAGCAGTACTTC. The whole variable domain, remainder taken from reference TRBV9 and TRBJ2-7, is DSGVTQTPKHLITATGQRVTLRCSPRSGDLSVYWYQQSLDQGLQFLIQYYNGEERAKGNILERFSAQQFPDLHSELNLSSLELGDSALYFCASSVDPSREQYFGPGTRLTVT.

This clone showed up just a few times. The chain employs TRBV4-3 and TRBJ1-6, with D possibly matching TRBD1 (5 bases). Germline V gene sequence: CDR1 LGHNA, CDR2 YSLEER. Trimming took off 1 base at V and 7 bases at J, with 8 bases between the two ends. The CDR3 sequence is 14 residues long. In DNA form, the CDR3 reads TGCGCCAGCAGCCAAGCAGGGAAGAATTCACCCCTCCACTTT. Translating gives CASSQAGKNSPLHF.

This clone was counted between two and nine times. V is TRBV6-5 and J is TRBJ1-6, with 7 bases fitting TRBD1. Looked up from germline, CDR1 is MNHEY and CDR2 is SVGAGI. The junction had 8 bases not matched to a gene; V was cut back by 2 bases and J by 10 bases. The CDR3 contains 15 residues. The CDR3 DNA reads TGTGCCAGCAGTTACCGGGACAGATTGGGGTCACCCCTCCACTTT. This encodes CASSYRDRLGSPLHF.

The chain joins TRBV11-3 to TRBJ2-1; D may be TRBD1 (6 bases). CDR3 length equals 15 residues. Germline V lookup: CDR1 SGHNT, CDR2 YENEEA. Trimming removed 2 bases at V and 1 base at J, with 9 bases between. The CDR3 loop reads CASSLRQGSYNEQFF. The CDR3 DNA is TGTGCCAGCAGCTTAAGGCAGGGGTCCTACAATGAGCAGTTCTTC.

The chain uses TRBV5-4 and TRBJ1-1, with 9 bases lining up with TRBD1. Looked up from germline, CDR1 is SGHNT and CDR2 is YYREEE (reference sequence). Trimming removed 2 bases from V and 10 bases from J; junction bases left unmatched: 12. The CDR3 covers 15 residues. The CDR3 protein is CASSLGGQGIEGAFF. CDR3 sequence (DNA): TGTGCCAGCAGCTTAGGGGGACAGGGCATAGAGGGAGCTTTCTTT.

The V and J genes are TRBV19 and TRBJ2-7; the D is unclear. This CDR3 has 13 residues. Germline CDR1 and CDR2: LNHDA and SQIVND (reference sequence). V lost 3 bases to trimming and J lost 7 bases, with 13 bases between them. CDR3: CASSMAESDEQYF. In nucleotides, the CDR3 is TGTGCCAGTAGTATGGCGGAATCGGATGAGCAGTACTTC.

V usage is TRBV5-1 and J usage is TRBJ2-5, with 11 bases aligning to TRBD2. There are 16 residues in the CDR3. Trimming removed 4 bases from V and 6 bases from J; junction bases left unmatched: 11. Germline loops: CDR1 SGHRS, CDR2 YFSETQ. For the CDR3, the DNA is TGCGCCAGCAGCCCCCTAGCGGGGGGCCGGGCGCAGACCCAGTACTTC. This gives the protein CASSPLAGGRAQTQYF.

The chain is built from TRBV19 and TRBJ2-2, with 8 bases lining up with TRBD1. V trimming: 3 bases; J trimming: 4 bases; junction bases outside the gene matches: 4. Germline CDR1 LNHDA, CDR2 SQIVND (reference sequence). The length of the CDR3 is 15 residues. The CDR3 sequence: CASSIGQGATGELFF. Here the CDR3 DNA reads TGTGCCAGTAGTATTGGGCAGGGGGCCACCGGGGAGCTGTTTTTT.

This rearrangement joins TRBV7-2 to TRBJ2-7; no clear D gene. CDR3 length: 12 amino acids. Germline V gives CDR1 SGHTA, CDR2 FQGNSA. Between the trimmed V and J ends, which lost 4 bases and 3 bases, there was a span of 7 bases. CDR3 in DNA: TGTGCCAGCAGCTCATTGAACTACGAGCAGTACTTC. This translates into CASSSLNYEQYF.

This chain links TRBV11-2 with TRBJ2-7; D possibly uses TRBD1 or TRBD2 (5 bases each). Germline-derived CDR1 and CDR2 are SGHAT and FQNNGV. The CDR3 loop spans 17 amino acids. Trimming shortened V by 1 base and J by 0 bases, and 16 bases separated the two germline ends. The CDR3: CASSLAGRGRRSYEQYF. In nucleotides, the CDR3 is TGTGCCAGCAGCTTAGCGGGTCGGGGACGCCGCTCCTACGAGCAGTACTTC. The full variable domain, completed using reference TRBV11-2 and TRBJ2-7, is EAGVAQSPRYKIIEKRQSVAFWCNPISGHATLYWYQQILGQGPKLLIQFQNNGVVDDSQLPKDRFSAERLKGVDSTLKIQPAKLEDSAVYLCASSLAGRGRRSYEQYFGPGTRLTVT.

The chain carries TRBV6-6 and TRBJ1-2; weak D call: TRBD1 (5 bases). The CDR3 length is 13 residues. The V and J ends lost 8 bases and 6 bases respectively, with 16 bases between them. The germline gives CDR1 MNHNY, CDR2 SVGAGI (reference sequence). CDR3 protein: CASGLGRRNGYTF. The CDR3 DNA follows: TGTGCCAGCGGCTTGGGACGGCGAAATGGCTACACCTTC.

V gene TRBV5-1 combines with J gene TRBJ2-3, with TRBD2 matching over 11 bases. V trimming: 5 bases; J trimming: 4 bases; junction bases outside the gene matches: 6. Germline V gene lookup returns CDR1 SGHRS and CDR2 YFSETQ. The CDR3 runs to 15 residues. The CDR3 region has the DNA TGCGCCAGCAGGGTAGCGGGGGGGAGCTCAGATACGCAGTATTTT. It specifies CASRVAGGSSDTQYF. Filled out from reference TRBV5-1 and TRBJ2-3, the complete variable domain reads KAGVTQTPRYLIKTRGQQVTLSCSPISGHRSVSWYQQTPGQGLQFLFEYFSETQRNKGNFPGRFSGRQFSNSRSEMNVSTLELGDSALYLCASRVAGGSSDTQYFGPGTRLTVL.

The rearrangement uses TRBV5-6 and TRBJ2-3, with D uncertain. Looked up from germline, CDR1 is SGHDT and CDR2 is YYEEEE. CDR3 length: 15 amino acids. V lost 4 bases and J lost 2, with 14 bases in between. CDR3 region: CASSLGEFNTDTQYF. CDR3 in DNA: TGTGCCAGCAGCCTCGGCGAGTTCAACACAGATACGCAGTATTTT.